This T cell receptor beta chain was observed in a study of blood T cell repertoires in COVID-19. The wider study: Acute-phase and convalescent COVID-19 samples originated in the United States, Italy and Spain. The analysed material was cDNA or gDNA that came from T cells, B-cell-depleted T cells, or PBMCs.

Original processing methods: From reference gene primer amplification, estimates of nucleated cell counts were derived. Profiled with immunoSEQ multiplex PCR; TCRdb holds only in-frame clones, not every one. The V and J calls and clone size come from that table; D and trimming were worked out from the DNA. The sample lists tens of thousands of clones; approximately 86% were seen once. V shed 2 bases and J shed 3 bases, with 18 bases lying between them. CDR1 and CDR2 from the germline V gene are SGDLS and YYNGEE. The CDR3 has 16 amino acids. The V and J genes are TRBV9 and TRBJ2-7, with D tentatively TRBD1 (5 bases). The specimen was peripheral blood. This receptor was taken from a woman in her seventies with active COVID-19. The CDR3 DNA follows: TGTGCCAGCAGCGTCGCCGTCAGGGCCCCCCTCTACGAGCAGTACTTC. Amino acid sequence: CASSVAVRAPLYEQYF. Full variable domain (outside the CDR3, taken from reference TRBV9 and TRBJ2-7): DSGVTQTPKHLITATGQRVTLRCSPRSGDLSVYWYQQSLDQGLQFLIQYYNGEERAKGNILERFSAQQFPDLHSELNLSSLELGDSALYFCASSVAVRAPLYEQYFGPGTRLTVT.